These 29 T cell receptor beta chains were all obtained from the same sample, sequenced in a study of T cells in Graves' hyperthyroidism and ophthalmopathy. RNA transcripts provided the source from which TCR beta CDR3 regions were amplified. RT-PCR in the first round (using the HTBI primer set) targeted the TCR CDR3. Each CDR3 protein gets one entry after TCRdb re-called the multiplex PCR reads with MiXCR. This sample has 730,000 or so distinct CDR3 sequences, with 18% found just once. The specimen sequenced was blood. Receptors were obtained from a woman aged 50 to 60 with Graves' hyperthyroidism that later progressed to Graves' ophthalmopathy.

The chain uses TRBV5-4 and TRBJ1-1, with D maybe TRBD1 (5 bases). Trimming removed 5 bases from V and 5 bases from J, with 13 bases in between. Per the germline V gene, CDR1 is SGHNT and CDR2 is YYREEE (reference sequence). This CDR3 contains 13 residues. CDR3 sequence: CASSPPGLTEAFF. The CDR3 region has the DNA TGTGCCAGCAGTCCGCCAGGGCTTACTGAAGCTTTCTTT.

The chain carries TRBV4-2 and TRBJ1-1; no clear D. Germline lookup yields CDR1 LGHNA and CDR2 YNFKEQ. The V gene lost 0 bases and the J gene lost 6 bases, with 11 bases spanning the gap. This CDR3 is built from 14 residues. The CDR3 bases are TGTGCCAGCAGCCAAGATTCGGACCGTCCTGAAGCTTTCTTT. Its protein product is CASSQDSDRPEAFF.

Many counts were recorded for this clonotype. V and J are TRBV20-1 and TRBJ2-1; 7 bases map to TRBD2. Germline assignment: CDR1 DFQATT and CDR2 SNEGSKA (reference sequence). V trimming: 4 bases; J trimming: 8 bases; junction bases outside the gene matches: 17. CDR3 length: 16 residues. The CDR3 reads CSAMNPRDYQTHEQFF. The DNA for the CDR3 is TGCAGTGCTATGAACCCCCGGGACTACCAAACCCATGAGCAGTTCTTC.

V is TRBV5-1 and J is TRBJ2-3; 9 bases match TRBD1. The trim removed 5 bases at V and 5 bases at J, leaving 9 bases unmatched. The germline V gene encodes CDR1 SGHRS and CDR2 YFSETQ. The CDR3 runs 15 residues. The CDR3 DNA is TGCGCCAGCAGACCACCCGGGACAGGGAGAGATACGCAGTATTTT. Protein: CASRPPGTGRDTQYF.

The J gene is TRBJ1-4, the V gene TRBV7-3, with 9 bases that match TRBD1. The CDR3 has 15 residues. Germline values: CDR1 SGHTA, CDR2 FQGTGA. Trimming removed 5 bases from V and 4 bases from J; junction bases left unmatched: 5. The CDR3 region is CASSPTGQGNEKLFF. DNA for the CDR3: TGTGCCAGCAGCCCCACGGGACAGGGTAATGAAAAACTGTTTTTT.

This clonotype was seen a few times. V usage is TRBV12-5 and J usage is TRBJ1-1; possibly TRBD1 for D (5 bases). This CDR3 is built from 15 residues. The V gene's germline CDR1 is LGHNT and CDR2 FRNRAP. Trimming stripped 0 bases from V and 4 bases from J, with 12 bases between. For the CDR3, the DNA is TGTGCTAGTGGTTTGGTACTCCGGGGGAGCACTGAAGCTTTCTTT. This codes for CASGLVLRGSTEAFF.

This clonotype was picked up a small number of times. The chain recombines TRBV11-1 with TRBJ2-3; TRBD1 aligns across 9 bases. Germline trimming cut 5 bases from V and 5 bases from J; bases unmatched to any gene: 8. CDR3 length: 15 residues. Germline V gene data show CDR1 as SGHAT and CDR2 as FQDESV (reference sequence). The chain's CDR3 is CASSIYRGRGDTQYF. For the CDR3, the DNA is TGTGCCAGCAGCATATACAGGGGGCGAGGAGATACGCAGTATTTT.

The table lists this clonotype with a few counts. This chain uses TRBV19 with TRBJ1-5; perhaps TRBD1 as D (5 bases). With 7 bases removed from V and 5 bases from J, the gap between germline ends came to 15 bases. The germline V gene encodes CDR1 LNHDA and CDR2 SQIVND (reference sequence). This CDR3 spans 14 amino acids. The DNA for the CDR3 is TGTGCCAGTACCAGATGGGGGTCGGATCAGCCCCAGCATTTT. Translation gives CASTRWGSDQPQHF. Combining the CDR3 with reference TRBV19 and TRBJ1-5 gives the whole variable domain DGGITQSPKYLFRKEGQNVTLSCEQNLNHDAMYWYRQDPGQGLRLIYYSQIVNDFQKGDIAEGYSVSREKKESFPLTVTSAQKNPTAFYLCASTRWGSDQPQHFGDGTRLSIL.

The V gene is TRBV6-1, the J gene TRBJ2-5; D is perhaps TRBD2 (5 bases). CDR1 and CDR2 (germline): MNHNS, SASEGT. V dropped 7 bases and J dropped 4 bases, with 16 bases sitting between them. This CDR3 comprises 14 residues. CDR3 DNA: TGTGCCAGCACCTCGGGGTCACGGGCAGAGACCCAGTACTTC. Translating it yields CASTSGSRAETQYF.

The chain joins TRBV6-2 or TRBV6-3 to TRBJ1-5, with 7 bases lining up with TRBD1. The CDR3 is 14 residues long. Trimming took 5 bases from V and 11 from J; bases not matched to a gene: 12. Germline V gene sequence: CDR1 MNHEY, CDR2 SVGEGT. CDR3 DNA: TGTGCCAGCAGTCTCCCGACAGGGAGAAACGCCCAGCATTTT. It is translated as CASSLPTGRNAQHF.

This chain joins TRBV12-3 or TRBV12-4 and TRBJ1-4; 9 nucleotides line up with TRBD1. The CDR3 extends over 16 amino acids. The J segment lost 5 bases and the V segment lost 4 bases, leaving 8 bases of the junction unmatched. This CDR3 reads CASSYPLTGGNEKLFF. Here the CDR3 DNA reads TGTGCCAGCAGTTACCCCCTGACAGGGGGAAATGAAAAACTGTTTTTT.

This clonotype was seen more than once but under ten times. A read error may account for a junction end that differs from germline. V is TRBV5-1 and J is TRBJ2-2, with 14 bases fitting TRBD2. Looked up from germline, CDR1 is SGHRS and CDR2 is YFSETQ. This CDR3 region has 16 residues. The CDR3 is CASSPGLAGATGELFF. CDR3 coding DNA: TGTGCCAGCAGCCCGGGACTAGCGGGGGCAACCGGGGAGCTGTTTTTT.

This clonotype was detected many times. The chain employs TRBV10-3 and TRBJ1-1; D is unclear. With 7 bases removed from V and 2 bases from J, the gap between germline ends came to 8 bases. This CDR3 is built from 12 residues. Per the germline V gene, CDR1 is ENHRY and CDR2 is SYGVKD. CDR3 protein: CAIKPTNTEAFF. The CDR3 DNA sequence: TGTGCCATCAAACCGACAAACACTGAAGCTTTCTTT.

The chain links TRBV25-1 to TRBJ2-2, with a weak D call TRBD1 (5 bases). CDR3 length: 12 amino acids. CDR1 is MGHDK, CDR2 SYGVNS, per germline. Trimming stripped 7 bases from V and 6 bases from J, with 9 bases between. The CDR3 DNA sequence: TGTGCCAGCAACTTGGGGCCCGGGGAGCTGTTTTTT. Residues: CASNLGPGELFF.

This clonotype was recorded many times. The DNA of the CDR3 is TGTGCCAGCAGCCAAGGCAGGGGGCTTCTTCAGCCCCAGCATTTT. This sequence encodes CASSQGRGLLQPQHF. V gene TRBV3-1 combines with J gene TRBJ1-5, with 8 bases lining up with TRBD1. The germline V gene encodes CDR1 LGHDT and CDR2 YNNKEL (reference sequence). V lost 1 base to trimming and J lost 6 bases; unmatched junction nucleotides: 5. This CDR3 spans 15 amino acids.

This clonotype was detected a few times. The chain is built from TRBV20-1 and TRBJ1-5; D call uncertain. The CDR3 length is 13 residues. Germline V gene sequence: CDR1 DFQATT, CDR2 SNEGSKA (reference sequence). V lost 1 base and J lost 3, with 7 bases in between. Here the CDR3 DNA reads TGCAGTGCTAGAGGGCCCCACAATCAGCCCCAGCATTTT. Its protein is CSARGPHNQPQHF.

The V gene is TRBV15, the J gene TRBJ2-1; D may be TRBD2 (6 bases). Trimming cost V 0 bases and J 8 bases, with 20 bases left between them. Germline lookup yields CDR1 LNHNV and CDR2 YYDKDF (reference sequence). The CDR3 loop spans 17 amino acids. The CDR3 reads CATSRDLGGTAFDEQFF. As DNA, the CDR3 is TGTGCCACCAGCAGAGATCTTGGGGGGACCGCCTTCGATGAGCAGTTCTTC.

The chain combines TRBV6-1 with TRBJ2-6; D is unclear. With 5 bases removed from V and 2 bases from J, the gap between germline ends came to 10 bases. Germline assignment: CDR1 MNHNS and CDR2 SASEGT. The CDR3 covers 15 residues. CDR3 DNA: TGTGCCAGCAGTTTAGATCCACCTGGGGCCAACGTCCTGACTTTC. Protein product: CASSLDPPGANVLTF.

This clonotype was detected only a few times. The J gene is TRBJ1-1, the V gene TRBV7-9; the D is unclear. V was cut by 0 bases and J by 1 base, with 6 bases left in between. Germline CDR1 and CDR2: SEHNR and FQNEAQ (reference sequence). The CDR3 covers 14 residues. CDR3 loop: CASSLAQSNTEAFF. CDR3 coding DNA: TGTGCCAGCAGCTTAGCTCAGTCGAACACTGAAGCTTTCTTT.

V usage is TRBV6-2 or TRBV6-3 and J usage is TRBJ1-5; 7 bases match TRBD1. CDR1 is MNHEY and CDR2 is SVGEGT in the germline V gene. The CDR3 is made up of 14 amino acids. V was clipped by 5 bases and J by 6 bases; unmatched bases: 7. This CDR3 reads CASSRQGNGQPQHF. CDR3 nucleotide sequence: TGTGCCAGCAGTAGACAGGGTAACGGTCAGCCCCAGCATTTT.

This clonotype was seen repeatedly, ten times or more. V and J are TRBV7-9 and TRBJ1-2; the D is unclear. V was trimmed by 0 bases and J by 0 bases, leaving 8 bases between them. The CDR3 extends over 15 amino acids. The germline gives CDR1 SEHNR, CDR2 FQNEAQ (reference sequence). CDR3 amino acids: CASSLAGSTNYGYTF. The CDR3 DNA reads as TGTGCCAGCAGCTTAGCCGGCAGTACTAACTATGGCTACACCTTC.

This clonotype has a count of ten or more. The CDR3 nucleotides read TGTGCCAGCAGCCGGACTCTCCTCTCTGGCTACACCTTC. Translated, it gives CASSRTLLSGYTF. This chain uses TRBV3-1 with TRBJ1-2; D remains unclear. Germline values: CDR1 LGHDT, CDR2 YNNKEL (reference sequence). This CDR3 comprises 13 residues. Trimming pared 4 bases from V and 7 bases from J, leaving 13 bases between.

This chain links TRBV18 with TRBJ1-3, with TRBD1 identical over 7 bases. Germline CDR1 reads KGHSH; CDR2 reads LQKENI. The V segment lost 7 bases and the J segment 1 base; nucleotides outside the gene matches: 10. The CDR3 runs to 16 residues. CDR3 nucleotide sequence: TGTGCCAGCTTTTACGGACAGGTTGTATCTGGAAACACCATATATTTT. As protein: CASFYGQVVSGNTIYF.

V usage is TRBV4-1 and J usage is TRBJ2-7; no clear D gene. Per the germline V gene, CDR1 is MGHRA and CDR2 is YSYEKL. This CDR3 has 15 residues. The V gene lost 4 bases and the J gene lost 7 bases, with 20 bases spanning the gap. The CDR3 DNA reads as TGCGCCAGCAGCCGCACCACGGGCATCCAGAGTGAGCAGTACTTC. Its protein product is CASSRTTGIQSEQYF.

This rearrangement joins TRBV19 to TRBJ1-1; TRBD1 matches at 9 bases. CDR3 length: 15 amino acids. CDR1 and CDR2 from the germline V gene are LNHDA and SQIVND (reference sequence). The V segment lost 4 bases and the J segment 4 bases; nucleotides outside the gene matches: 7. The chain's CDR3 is CASSTRRDRATEAFF. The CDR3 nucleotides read TGTGCCAGTAGTACACGGAGGGACAGGGCCACTGAAGCTTTCTTT.

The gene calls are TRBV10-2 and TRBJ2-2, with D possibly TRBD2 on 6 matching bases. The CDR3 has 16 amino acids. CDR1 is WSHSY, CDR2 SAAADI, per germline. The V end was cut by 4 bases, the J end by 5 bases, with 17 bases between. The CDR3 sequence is CASSAPSEQYTGELFF. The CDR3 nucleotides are TGCGCCAGCAGTGCCCCTAGCGAACAATATACCGGGGAGCTGTTTTTT.

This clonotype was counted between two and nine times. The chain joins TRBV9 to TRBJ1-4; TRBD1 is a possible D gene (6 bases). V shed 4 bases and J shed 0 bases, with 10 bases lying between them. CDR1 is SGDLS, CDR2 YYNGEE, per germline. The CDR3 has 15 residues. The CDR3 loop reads CASSPGAATNEKLFF. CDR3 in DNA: TGTGCCAGCAGCCCGGGGGCTGCAACTAATGAAAAACTGTTTTTT.

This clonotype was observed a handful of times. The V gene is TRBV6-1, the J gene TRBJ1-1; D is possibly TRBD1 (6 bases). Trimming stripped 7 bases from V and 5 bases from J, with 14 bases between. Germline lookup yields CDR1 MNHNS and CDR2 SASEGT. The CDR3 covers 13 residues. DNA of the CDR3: TGTGCCAGCAAGCGGGGGCGCGAAACTGAAGCTTTCTTT. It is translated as CASKRGRETEAFF.

CDR3 protein: CSVEGTDNEKLFF. CDR3 coding DNA: TGCAGCGTTGAAGGGACGGACAATGAAAAACTGTTTTTT. V and J are TRBV29-1 and TRBJ1-4; D not resolved. Germline assignment: CDR1 SQVTM and CDR2 ANQGSEA. The CDR3 runs 13 residues. V was cut by 1 base and J by 5 bases, with 8 bases left in between.